This T cell receptor beta chain appears in the sequencing data of a study of Tregs in tolerant kidney transplant recipients. Overall study results and limits: In tolerant patients, donor-specific Tregs outgrew total Tregs, suggesting antigen-driven expansion.

Comments on this clone: The antigen remains undetermined.

Thawed PBMCs were FACS-sorted into unstimulated CD4+CD25+CD127- regulatory T cells, CD4+CD25- non-regulatory cells, CD4 and CD8 cells. The data were produced by immunoSEQ multiplex PCR, yet TCRdb's version contains in-frame clones alone and is incomplete. The sample has nearly 95,000 clones, roughly 93% seen once. Deletions cut 1 base from V and 4 bases from J, with 10 bases between. This CDR3 has 14 residues. Germline V gene data show CDR1 as SGHDN and CDR2 as FVKESK. The sequence came from a human donor who received a combined kidney and bone marrow transplant. The sequencing used CD4+ T cells from blood, collected before the transplant. The gene calls are TRBV14 and TRBJ2-5; possibly TRBD2 for D (6 bases). DNA of the CDR3: TGTGCCAGCAGCCAAGCCCTGGGGGGAGAGACCCAGTACTTC. Translated, it gives CASSQALGGETQYF.